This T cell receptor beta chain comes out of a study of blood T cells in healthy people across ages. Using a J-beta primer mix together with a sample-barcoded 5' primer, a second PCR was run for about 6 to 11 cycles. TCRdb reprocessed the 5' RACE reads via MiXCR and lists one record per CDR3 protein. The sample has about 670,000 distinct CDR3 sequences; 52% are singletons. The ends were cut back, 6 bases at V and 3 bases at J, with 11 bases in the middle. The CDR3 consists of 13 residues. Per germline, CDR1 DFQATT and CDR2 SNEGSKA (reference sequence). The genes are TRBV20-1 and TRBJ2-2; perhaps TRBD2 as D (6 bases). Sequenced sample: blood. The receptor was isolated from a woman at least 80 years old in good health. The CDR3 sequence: CSATGLDTGELFF. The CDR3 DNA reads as TGCAGTGCAACGGGACTGGACACCGGGGAGCTGTTTTTT.